Listed below are T cell receptor beta chains from one sample, sequenced in a study of spatial heterogeneity in lung cancer. In TCRdb, the 5' RACE reads were re-called with MiXCR into one record per CDR3 protein. The sample has approximately 25,000 distinct CDR3 sequences, approximately 6.6% seen once. The specimen comprised PBMCs, sampled at surgery. The receptors originated from a male donor with early-stage non-small cell lung cancer. CDR3s include the opening cysteine and the closing phenylalanine or tryptophan. D genes are given only for firm matches. Size values are once, few and many counts, or a class for expanded clones, and some rows have none.

V	D	J	size	DNA	CDR3
TRBV5-5	TRBD2	TRBJ2-1	few	TGTGCCAGCACGGAAATAGCGGGGAACAATGAGCAGTTCTTC	CASTEIAGNNEQFF
TRBV28	-	TRBJ2-2	many	TGTGCCAGCTGGGTGGAGGCCACCGGGGAGCTGTTTTTT	CASWVEATGELFF
TRBV29-1	-	TRBJ2-5	medium-sized	TGCAGCGCCGCGGGACTCCAAGAGACCCAGTACTTC	CSAAGLQETQYF
TRBV7-3	-	TRBJ1-1	many	TGTGCCAGCAGCGTCAGGGGAGCGGAGAACACTGAAGCTTTCTTT	CASSVRGAENTEAFF
TRBV2	-	TRBJ1-1	medium-sized	TGTGCCAGCAGTGAAGTTGGAGGAACTGAAGCTTTCTTT	CASSEVGGTEAFF
TRBV29-1	TRBD1	TRBJ2-1	many	TGCAGCGTTGAATCAGGGGGCGCCGCGCAGTTCTTC	CSVESGGAAQFF
TRBV4-1	TRBD1	TRBJ1-1	few	TGCGCCAGCAGCCAGCCCGGGACAGTTCTCGACACTGAAGCTTTCTTT	CASSQPGTVLDTEAFF
TRBV24-1	-	TRBJ2-2	-	TGTGCCACCAGTGAGCAGGGGGAGGATACCGGGGAGCTGTTTTTT	CATSEQGEDTGELFF
TRBV4-1	-	TRBJ2-3	many	TGCGCCAGCAGCCAGCCTTTAGATACGCAGTATTTT	CASSQPLDTQYF
TRBV20-1	-	TRBJ1-1	many	TGCAGTGCGCCGAAACGGGGAGGCACTGAAGCTTTCTTT	CSAPKRGGTEAFF
TRBV5-1	TRBD1	TRBJ1-1	many	TGCGCCAGCAGCCGACAGGGGGCATTCGAGGGCACTGAAGCTTTCTTT	CASSRQGAFEGTEAFF
TRBV12-3/TRBV12-4	-	TRBJ1-1	few	TGTGCCAGCAGCCCAGGGTACCCTGAAGCTTTCTTT	CASSPGYPEAFF
TRBV27	-	TRBJ2-7	many	TGTGCCAGCAGTTTAAGGGGAGGAGAGCAGTACTTC	CASSLRGGEQYF
TRBV12-3/TRBV12-4	-	TRBJ1-2	many	TGTGCCACCAAACTAAAAGAGGGGAAGGACTATGGCTACACCTTC	CATKLKEGKDYGYTF
TRBV5-1	-	TRBJ2-2	many	TGCGCCAGCAGCCCCTCAGGGGTCACCGGGGAGCTGTTTTTT	CASSPSGVTGELFF
TRBV3-1	-	TRBJ1-5	many	TGTGCCAGCAGCCAAGATGGCGGGCTTAATCAGCCCCAGCATTTT	CASSQDGGLNQPQHF
TRBV7-9	TRBD2	TRBJ2-3	-	TGTGCCAGCAGCTCGAGCGGGACCAGCACAGATACGCAGTATTTT	CASSSSGTSTDTQYF
TRBV3-1	-	TRBJ1-5	many	TGTGCCAGCAGCCAAGAGAGGACTCAGCCCCAGCATTTT	CASSQERTQPQHF
TRBV12-5	-	TRBJ2-7	few	TGTGCTAGTGGCCGACGGGTGGGATCCTACGAGCAGTACTTC	CASGRRVGSYEQYF
TRBV6-6	-	TRBJ2-5	-	TGTGCCAGCAGCATGGGACCGCTATGGGGAGAGACCCAGTACTTC	CASSMGPLWGETQYF
TRBV6-1	TRBD2	TRBJ2-1	few	TGTGCCAGCGCCCTGGCGGGGGGGGGCTACAATGAGCAGTTCTTC	CASALAGGGYNEQFF
TRBV12-3/TRBV12-4	-	TRBJ2-2	-	TGTGCCAGCAGTTTAAGGGGCCCCGCCGGGGAGCTGTTTTTT	CASSLRGPAGELFF
TRBV20-1	-	TRBJ2-5	many	TGCAGTGCGTTCTTCCTGACGGGGGCTCCTCAAGAGACCCAGTACTTC	CSAFFLTGAPQETQYF
TRBV28	-	TRBJ2-3	medium-sized	TGTGCCAGCAGTTTCCTTAGCGGAACAGATACGCAGTATTTT	CASSFLSGTDTQYF
TRBV7-3	-	TRBJ2-2	few	TGTGCCAGCAGCTGGACCCCTGCCGGGGAGCTGTTTTTT	CASSWTPAGELFF
TRBV24-1	TRBD1	TRBJ1-1	many	TGTGCCACCAGTACAGGACAGGGGGCAGATGGTGAAGCTTTCTTT	CATSTGQGADGEAFF
TRBV5-1	-	TRBJ1-1	many	TGCGCCAGCAGCTTAAGGGTAGCCACTGAAGCTTTCTTT	CASSLRVATEAFF
TRBV20-1	TRBD1	TRBJ2-1	many	TGCAGTGCTAGCCCGGGATCAGGGGGTAATGAGCAGTTCTTC	CSASPGSGGNEQFF
TRBV2	-	TRBJ1-1	many	TGTGCCAGCAGCCTCGACGGAGGGGCAAACACTGAAGCTTTCTTT	CASSLDGGANTEAFF
TRBV11-2	-	TRBJ1-1	many	TGTGCCAGCAGCTTACAAAGAGGGAACACTGAAGCTTTCTTT	CASSLQRGNTEAFF
TRBV28	TRBD1	TRBJ1-5	few	TGTGCCAGCAGTTCGTCCGGGACAGGTTTGACGCCCCAGCATTTT	CASSSSGTGLTPQHF
TRBV6-1	-	TRBJ1-2	few	TGTGCCAGCAGTGATCCTGCCGTAAACTATGGCTACACCTTC	CASSDPAVNYGYTF
TRBV7-2	-	TRBJ1-6	-	TGTGCCAGCAGTCGAGAACCAGGGACATCTCCACCCCTCCACTTT	CASSREPGTSPPLHF
TRBV28	-	TRBJ1-5	medium-sized	TGTGCCAGCAGTCAACAGGGTTCAGCGCCCCAGCATTTT	CASSQQGSAPQHF
TRBV7-2	-	TRBJ1-1	many	TGTGCCAGCAGACGGAGCAGGGGGAACACTGAAGCTTTCTTT	CASRRSRGNTEAFF
TRBV6-1	-	TRBJ1-1	many	TGTGCCAGCAGTGAAGCGCAGACCACTGAAGCTTTCTTT	CASSEAQTTEAFF
TRBV20-1	-	TRBJ2-1	many	TGCAGTGCCCCCCACGTCCTGGCCTACTTGGCCGTCAATGAGCAGTTCTTC	CSAPHVLAYLAVNEQFF
TRBV20-1	-	TRBJ2-4	many	TGCAGTGCCGAGGGGAGTCTAGCGAAAAGTAACATTCAGTACTTC	CSAEGSLAKSNIQYF
TRBV20-1	TRBD2	TRBJ2-3	many	TGCAGTGCTGAAGGGCTAGCGGGAGGACTATCTTACGCACCAGATACGCAGTATTTT	CSAEGLAGGLSYAPDTQYF
TRBV28	TRBD1	TRBJ2-2	-	TGTGCCAGCAGTTTAATGAGGGGACAGGGGTTAACCGGGGAGCTGTTTTTT	CASSLMRGQGLTGELFF
TRBV6-1	-	TRBJ2-5	many	TGTGCCAGCAGTGAAGGGGGGACGGTACAAGAGACCCAGTACTTC	CASSEGGTVQETQYF
TRBV11-1	-	TRBJ2-3	medium-sized	TGTGCCAGCAGTCATGAAGGGGCTGCGGATCTCACAGATACGCAGTATTTT	CASSHEGAADLTDTQYF